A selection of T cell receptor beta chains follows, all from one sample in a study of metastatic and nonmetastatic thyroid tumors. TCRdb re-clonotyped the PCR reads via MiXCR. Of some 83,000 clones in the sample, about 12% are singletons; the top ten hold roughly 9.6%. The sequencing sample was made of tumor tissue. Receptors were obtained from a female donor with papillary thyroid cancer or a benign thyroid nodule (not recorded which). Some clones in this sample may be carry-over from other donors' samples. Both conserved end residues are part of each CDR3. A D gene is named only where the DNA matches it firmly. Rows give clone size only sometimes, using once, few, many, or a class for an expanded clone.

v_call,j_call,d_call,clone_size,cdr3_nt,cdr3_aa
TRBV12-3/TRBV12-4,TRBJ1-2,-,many,TGTGCCAGCAGTTTTGCTGGGCAGAAAAACTATGGCTACACCTTC,CASSFAGQKNYGYTF
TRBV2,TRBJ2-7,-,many,TGTGCCAGCAGTGAAGCGCGGGAGCAGTACTTC,CASSEAREQYF
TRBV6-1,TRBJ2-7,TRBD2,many,TGTGCCGGCAGCCGGGGAGGGTCCGAGCAGTACTTC,CAGSRGGSEQYF
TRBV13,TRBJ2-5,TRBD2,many,TGTGCCAGCAGGACTAGCGGAGTCCAAGAGACCCAGTACTTC,CASRTSGVQETQYF
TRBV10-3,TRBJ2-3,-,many,TGTGCCATCAGTGAGCGGGCCAACACAGATACGCAGTATTTT,CAISERANTDTQYF
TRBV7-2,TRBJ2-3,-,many,TGTGCCAGCAGACGAACGGGACACCACACAGATACGCAGTATTTT,CASRRTGHHTDTQYF
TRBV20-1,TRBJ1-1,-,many,TGCAGTGCTAGAGACCCCGAAACGCTGAACACTGAAGCTTTCTTT,CSARDPETLNTEAFF
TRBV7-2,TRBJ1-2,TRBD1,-,TGTGCCAGGAGCACCACGACAGGGGGTAATGGCTACACCTTC,CARSTTTGGNGYTF
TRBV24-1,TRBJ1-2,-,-,TGTGCCACCAGTTGTGTGGGTATAGGGGATGGCTACACCTTC,CATSCVGIGDGYTF
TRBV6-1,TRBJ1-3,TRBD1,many,TGTGCCAGCAGAGACCGGGACAGCGGGACCCGCTCTGGAAACACCATATATTTT,CASRDRDSGTRSGNTIYF
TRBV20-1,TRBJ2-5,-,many,TGCAGTGCTAGATGGACTGCACAAGAGACCCAGTACTTC,CSARWTAQETQYF
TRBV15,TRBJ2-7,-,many,TGTGCCACCAGCAGAGATCAGGGTAACTACGAGCAGTACTTC,CATSRDQGNYEQYF
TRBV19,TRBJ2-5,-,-,TGTGCCAACCGAGGGGACCGGGAGAACCAGTACTTC,CANRGDRENQYF
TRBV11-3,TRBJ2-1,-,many,TGTGCCAGCAGCCTGGACGCCTACAATGAGCAGTTCTTC,CASSLDAYNEQFF
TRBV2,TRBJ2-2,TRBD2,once,TGTGCCATCAGTGGGTGTGGACTAGCCCACACCGGGGAGCTGTTTTTT,CAISGCGLAHTGELFF
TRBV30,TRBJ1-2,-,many,TGTGCCTGGAGTGTTTCCCGAATGATCGCCTACACCTTC,CAWSVSRMIAYTF
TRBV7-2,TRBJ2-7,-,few,TGTGCCAGCAGCTTAGAGAACGGGGACGAGCAGTACTTC,CASSLENGDEQYF
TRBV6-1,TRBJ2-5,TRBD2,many,TGTGCCAGCAGTTGGGGACTAGCGGGAGAGGGTAGCTTTGAGACCCAGTACTTC,CASSWGLAGEGSFETQYF